This entry describes one TCR beta chain. Its cognate antigen is unknown. This sample stems from a study of shared clonotypes between healthy human individuals. Findings and caveats of the study: Compared with memory subsets, naive subsets generally had larger estimated richness. Sorted-subset samples were not fully sequenced, rarefaction indicated.

V lost 3 bases, J lost 1 base, and 7 bases stayed unmatched. This CDR3 has 16 amino acids. Germline V lookup: CDR1 MDHEN, CDR2 SYDVKM. Sorted subsets were amplified in replicate PCRs using approximately 0.2 ug DNA, tens of thousands of T cell genomes. Sequenced by immunoSEQ multiplex PCR; TCRdb stores in-frame clones only, minus some. The data hold 2 million to 3 million clones, with 93% observed a single time. Specimen: naive CD4+ T cells from PBMCs. Subset indicated: CD45RA+ positively selected. The gene calls are TRBV28 and TRBJ2-7; 9 positions match TRBD1. This TCR came from a man aged 18 to 29 in good health. Some clones in this sample may be carry-over from other donors' samples. The CDR3 spells CASSLRTGAGSYEQYF. As DNA, the CDR3 is TGTGCCAGCAGTTTGAGGACAGGGGCCGGGTCCTACGAGCAGTACTTC.